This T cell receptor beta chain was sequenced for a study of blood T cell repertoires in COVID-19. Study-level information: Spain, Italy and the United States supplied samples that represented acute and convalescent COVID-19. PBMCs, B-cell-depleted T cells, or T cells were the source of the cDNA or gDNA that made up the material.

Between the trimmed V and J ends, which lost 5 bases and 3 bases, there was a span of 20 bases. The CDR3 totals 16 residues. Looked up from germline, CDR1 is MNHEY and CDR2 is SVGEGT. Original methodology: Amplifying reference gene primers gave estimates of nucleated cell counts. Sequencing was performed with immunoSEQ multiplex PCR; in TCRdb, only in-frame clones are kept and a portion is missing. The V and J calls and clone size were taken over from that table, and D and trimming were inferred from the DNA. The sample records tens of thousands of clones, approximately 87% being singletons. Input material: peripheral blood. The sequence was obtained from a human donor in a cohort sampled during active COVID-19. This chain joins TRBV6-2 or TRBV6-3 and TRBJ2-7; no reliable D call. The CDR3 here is CASSGRHGKQDYEQYF. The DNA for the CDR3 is TGTGCCAGCAGTGGTCGACATGGTAAGCAAGACTACGAGCAGTACTTC.